The rows below give T cell receptor beta chains drawn from one sample of a study of cytomegalovirus exposure and HLA in healthy donors. Some clones are missing from TCRdb's copy, which holds only in-frame ones; the method was immunoSEQ multiplex PCR. Among some 110,000 clones listed, 70% to 80% were seen once. Sequenced material: PBMCs. These TCRs come from a female donor in good health and CMV-seronegative. The CDR3 runs from the conserved cysteine through the conserved F or W. A D gene is named only where the DNA matches it firmly. Size is stated for part of the rows, as once, few or many counts, or as a class when the clone is expanded.

d_call,j_call,cdr3_length,clone_size,v_call,cdr3_aa,cdr3_nt
TRBD2,TRBJ2-1,14,.,TRBV11-2,CASSTGLAGNEQFF,TGTGCCAGCAGCACCGGACTAGCCGGTAATGAGCAGTTCTTC
.,TRBJ2-7,14,.,TRBV2,CASSSTTSSYEQYF,TGTGCCAGCAGTAGTACGACTAGCTCCTACGAGCAGTACTTC
.,TRBJ2-3,16,.,TRBV4-3,CASSQETPSSTDTQYF,TGCGCCAGCAGCCAAGAGACACCCTCTAGCACAGATACGCAGTATTTT
TRBD2,TRBJ2-1,20,.,TRBV2,CASSEALGPRASGRADEQFF,TGTGCCAGCAGTGAAGCGCTAGGACCTAGGGCTAGCGGGAGGGCCGATGAGCAGTTCTTC
TRBD1,TRBJ2-3,16,.,TRBV5-1,CASSLSFQGAQDTQYF,TGCGCCAGCAGCTTGTCATTCCAGGGGGCTCAAGATACGCAGTATTTT
TRBD1,TRBJ1-2,16,.,TRBV6-4,CASTRWDRPSNYGYTF,TGTGCCAGCACACGGTGGGACAGACCATCTAACTATGGCTACACCTTC
TRBD2,TRBJ2-1,14,.,TRBV30,CAWSVGGSRNEQFF,TGTGCCTGGAGTGTAGGCGGGAGTAGGAATGAGCAGTTCTTC
TRBD2,TRBJ2-1,16,.,TRBV15,CATSRTKGLGMAEQFF,TGTGCCACCAGCAGGACCAAGGGACTAGGCATGGCTGAGCAGTTCTTC
.,TRBJ2-5,18,.,TRBV7-2,CASSLSGIRLLRGETQYF,TGTGCCAGCAGCTTGAGTGGGATTCGACTGCTCAGGGGAGAGACCCAGTACTTC
.,TRBJ2-3,13,once,TRBV5-4,CASSLAGIYAQYF,TGTGCCAGCAGCTTGGCCGGGATATACGCGCAGTATTTT